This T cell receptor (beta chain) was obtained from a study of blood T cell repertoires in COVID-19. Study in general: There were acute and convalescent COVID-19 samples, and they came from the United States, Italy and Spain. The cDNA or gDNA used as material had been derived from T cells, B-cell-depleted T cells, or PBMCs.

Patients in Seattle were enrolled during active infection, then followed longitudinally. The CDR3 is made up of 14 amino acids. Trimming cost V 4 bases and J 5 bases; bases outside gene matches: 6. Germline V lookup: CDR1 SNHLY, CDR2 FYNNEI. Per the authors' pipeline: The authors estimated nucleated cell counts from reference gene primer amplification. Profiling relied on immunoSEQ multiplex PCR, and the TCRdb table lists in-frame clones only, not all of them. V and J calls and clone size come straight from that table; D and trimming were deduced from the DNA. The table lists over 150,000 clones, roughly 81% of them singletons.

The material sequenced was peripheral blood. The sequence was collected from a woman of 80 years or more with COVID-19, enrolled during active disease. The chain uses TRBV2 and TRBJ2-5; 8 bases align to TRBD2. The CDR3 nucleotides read TGTGCCAGCAGTGTGTCGGGAGGGAGGGAGACCCAGTACTTC. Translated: CASSVSGGRETQYF.